The 18 T cell receptor beta chains in this list originate from one sample, sequenced in a study of PD-L1 blockade in urothelial cancer. Time point specified: pretreatment peripheral blood. The method was immunoSEQ multiplex PCR; TCRdb's version includes in-frame clones alone and lacks a portion of them. This table holds around 50,000 clones, 75% to 85% found once. This specimen consisted of PBMCs, obtained around atezolizumab (anti-PD-L1) treatment. All receptors come from a man aged 45-60 years with urothelial cancer.

The chain recombines TRBV5-1 with TRBJ2-7; 7 bases map to TRBD2. With 4 bases clipped from V and 0 bases from J, the junction kept 7 bases outside the gene matches. The length of the CDR3 is 15 residues. Germline loops: CDR1 SGHRS, CDR2 YFSETQ. The CDR3, as DNA: TGCGCCAGCAGCCCCAAGCGGGGCAACTCCTACGAGCAGTACTTC. This gives the protein CASSPKRGNSYEQYF.

The chain uses TRBV29-1 and TRBJ2-2, with 7 nucleotides matching TRBD2. CDR1 is SQVTM and CDR2 is ANQGSEA in the germline V gene. There are 13 residues in the CDR3. The CDR3 DNA is TGCATCCCCGGCGGGAGAGGTACCGGGGAGCTGTTTTTT. Its translation: CIPGGRGTGELFF.

The chain recombines TRBV9 with TRBJ2-1, with 7 bases identical to TRBD2. CDR1 is SGDLS, CDR2 YYNGEE, per germline. J gave up 5 bases and V 0 bases, and 5 bases lay outside the gene matches. The CDR3 sequence is 15 residues long. The CDR3 nucleotides read TGTGCCAGCAGCGTAGTGGAGCGGGGAAACAATGAGCAGTTCTTC. Translated, it gives CASSVVERGNNEQFF.

The V call is TRBV6-5, the J call TRBJ1-2; TRBD1 matches 9 bases. CDR1 is MNHEY and CDR2 is SVGAGI in the germline V gene. With 1 base clipped from V and 4 bases from J, the junction kept 4 bases outside the gene matches. The CDR3 runs to 15 residues. CDR3: CASSYLGQGLYGYTF. In DNA form, the CDR3 reads TGTGCCAGCAGTTACTTGGGACAGGGACTCTATGGCTACACCTTC.

The chain recombines TRBV18 with TRBJ1-2; 7 positions match TRBD1. CDR3 size: 13 residues. Per the germline V gene, CDR1 is KGHSH and CDR2 is LQKENI. Losses at the gene ends were 4 bases for V and 7 bases for J; bases not matched to a gene: 6. CDR3: CASSLDREAGYTF. The CDR3 nucleotides read TGTGCCAGCTCACTAGACAGGGAGGCTGGCTACACCTTC.

The chain carries TRBV4-1 and TRBJ2-5, with a possible D match to TRBD2 (5 bases). The CDR3 length is 14 residues. Trimming cost V 0 bases and J 5 bases, with 10 bases left between them. CDR1 MGHRA and CDR2 YSYEKL come from the germline V gene. The DNA of the CDR3 is TGCGCCAGCAGCCAAGATAGAGTAGCGGAGACCCAGTACTTC. Translated: CASSQDRVAETQYF.

The V call is TRBV5-8, the J call TRBJ2-3, with D possibly being TRBD1 (6 bases). This CDR3 has 15 residues. Deletions cut 5 bases from V and 2 bases from J, with 15 bases between. Germline V lookup: CDR1 SGHTS, CDR2 YDEGEE. This CDR3 is CASRISGAPTDTQYF. The CDR3, as DNA: TGTGCCAGCAGGATATCAGGGGCTCCCACAGATACGCAGTATTTT. The full variable domain, its missing parts supplied by reference TRBV5-8 and TRBJ2-3, is EAGVTQSPTHLIKTRGQQATLRCSPISGHTSVYWYQQALGLGLQFLLWYDEGEERNRGNFPPRFSGRQFPNYSSELNVNALELEDSALYLCASRISGAPTDTQYFGPGTRLTVL.

The chain couples TRBV6-5 to TRBJ2-1; TRBD1 aligns across 8 bases. V shed 6 bases, J shed 10 bases, and the junction held 5 bases outside the gene matches. The CDR3 extends over 12 amino acids. CDR1 and CDR2 from the germline V gene are MNHEY and SVGAGI. CDR3 loop: CASRTRTGEQFF. The CDR3 nucleotides are TGTGCCAGCAGAACGAGGACAGGGGAGCAGTTCTTC.

The chain uses TRBV15 and TRBJ2-3; D unresolved. This CDR3 spans 12 amino acids. Between the trimmed V and J ends, which lost 1 base and 6 bases, there was a span of 5 bases. In germline, CDR1 is LNHNV, CDR2 YYDKDF (reference sequence). DNA of the CDR3: TGTGCCACCAGCAGAGTCGAGGATACGCAGTATTTT. Translation gives CATSRVEDTQYF.

The chain carries TRBV28 and TRBJ1-5; 7 bases agree with TRBD1. The germline V gene has CDR1 MDHEN and CDR2 SYDVKM. This CDR3 has 19 amino acids. With 1 base clipped from V and 5 bases from J, the junction kept 17 bases outside the gene matches. The CDR3: CASSLSLGLGTVWDQPQHF. The DNA for the CDR3 is TGTGCCAGCAGTTTATCTCTCGGCTTGGGGACAGTTTGGGATCAGCCCCAGCATTTT.

V and J are TRBV10-1 and TRBJ1-2; TRBD1 is a possible D gene (6 bases). Trimming shortened V by 0 bases and J by 7 bases, and 9 bases separated the two germline ends. There are 13 residues in the CDR3. Germline CDR1 WNHNN, CDR2 SYGVQD (reference sequence). The DNA of the CDR3 is TGCGCCAGCAGTGAGTCCTACAGGGTTGGCTACACCTTC. Its protein is CASSESYRVGYTF.

This clone has a single count. The J gene is TRBJ2-5, the V gene TRBV9; D remains unclear. There are 13 residues in the CDR3. Trimming took off 3 bases at V and 5 bases at J, with 11 bases between the two ends. Germline CDR1 SGDLS, CDR2 YYNGEE. The CDR3 region has the DNA TGTGCCAGCAGCGAGCCCCCCTCGGAGACCCAGTACTTC. Protein product: CASSEPPSETQYF.

The rearrangement links TRBV23-1 to TRBJ2-3; 11 bases agree with TRBD2. TRBV23-1 is noted as an ORF with a role that remains uncertain. V dropped 2 bases and J dropped 7; count of bases not matched to a gene: 14. This CDR3 is built from 18 residues. The chain's CDR3 is CASSQLLIAGGVTNTQYF. CDR3 nucleotide sequence: TGCGCCAGCAGTCAACTTCTTATAGCGGGGGGGGTCACGAATACGCAGTATTTT.

This chain connects TRBV5-8 to TRBJ1-5; D is unresolved. V was clipped by 0 bases and J by 6 bases, with 7 bases between them. Germline CDR1 is SGHTS and CDR2 is YDEGEE. The CDR3 has 13 residues. CDR3 sequence: CASSLARGQPQHF. The CDR3 nucleotides are TGTGCCAGCAGCTTGGCTCGAGGTCAGCCCCAGCATTTT.

The genes are TRBV20-1 and TRBJ2-2, with TRBD1 matching 9 bases. The length of the CDR3 is 11 residues. Germline CDR1 and CDR2: DFQATT and SNEGSKA (reference sequence). In DNA form, the CDR3 reads TGCATGGGACAGGGAAGCGGGGAGCTGTTTTTT. It yields the protein CMGQGSGELFF.

This chain joins TRBV14 and TRBJ2-5; D is unresolved. This CDR3 contains 13 residues. Germline V gives CDR1 SGHDN, CDR2 FVKESK. The V end was cut by 4 bases, the J end by 5 bases, with 11 bases between. In DNA, the CDR3 is TGTGCCAGCAGCCCCGGTAATTGGGAGACCCAGTACTTC. This encodes CASSPGNWETQYF.

V gene TRBV29-1 combines with J gene TRBJ1-1; possibly TRBD1 for D (5 bases). V was shortened by 4 bases and J by 4 bases, with 16 bases between the two germline ends. From germline, CDR1 is SQVTM and CDR2 ANQGSEA. The CDR3 is made up of 14 amino acids. CDR3 sequence: CSVGKEGLTTEAFF. DNA of the CDR3: TGCAGCGTTGGGAAGGAGGGGTTGACCACTGAAGCTTTCTTT.

Turning to this clone: Other nucleotide sequences in the sample specify the same CDR3. The chain carries TRBV15 and TRBJ1-4; D ambiguous. CDR1 is LNHNV and CDR2 is YYDKDF in the germline V gene (reference sequence). This CDR3 has 13 amino acids. V lost 1 base, J lost 5 bases, and 5 bases lay in between. CDR3 nucleotides: TGTGCCACCAGCAGAGCTAGGAATGAAAAACTGTTTTTT. Translated, it gives CATSRARNEKLFF.